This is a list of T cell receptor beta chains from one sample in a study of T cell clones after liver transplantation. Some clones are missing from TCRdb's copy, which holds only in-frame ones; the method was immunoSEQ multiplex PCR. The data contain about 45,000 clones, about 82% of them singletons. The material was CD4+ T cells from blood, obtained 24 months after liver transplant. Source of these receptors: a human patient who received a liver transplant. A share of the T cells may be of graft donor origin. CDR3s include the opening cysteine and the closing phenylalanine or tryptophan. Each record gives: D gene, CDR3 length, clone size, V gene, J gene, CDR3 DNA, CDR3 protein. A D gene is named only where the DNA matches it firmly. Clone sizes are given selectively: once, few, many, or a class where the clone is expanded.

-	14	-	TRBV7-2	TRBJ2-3	TGTGCCAGCAGCTTAGGGTGGGGCACAGATACGCAGTATTTT	CASSLGWGTDTQYF
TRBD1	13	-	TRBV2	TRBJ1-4	TGTGCCAGCCAGGGACAGGGGTACGAAAAACTGTTTTTT	CASQGQGYEKLFF
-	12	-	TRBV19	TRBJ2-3	TGTGCCAGTAGCCCTAGACAGGTTCCGCAGTATTTT	CASSPRQVPQYF
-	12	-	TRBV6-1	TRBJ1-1	TGTGCCAGCAGTTTCCGAGGGTTCGAAGCTTTCTTT	CASSFRGFEAFF
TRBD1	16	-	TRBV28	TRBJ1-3	TGTGCCAGCAGTCCAGGACAGGGGGTTTCTGGAAACACCATATATTTT	CASSPGQGVSGNTIYF
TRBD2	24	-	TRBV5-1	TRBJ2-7	TGCGCCAGCAGCCCCCTAATTGGGGGCGCCCCTTCCGGACTAGCGGGAGGCTTGACCTACGAGCAGTACTTC	CASSPLIGGAPSGLAGGLTYEQYF
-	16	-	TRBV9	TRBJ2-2	TGTGCCAGCAGCGTAGCTTCGGCTTTCTACACCGGGGAGCTGTTTTTT	CASSVASAFYTGELFF
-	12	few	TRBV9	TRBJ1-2	TGTGCCAGCAGCCGACAGGCTTATGGCTACACCTTC	CASSRQAYGYTF
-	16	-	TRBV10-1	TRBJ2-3	TGCGCCAGCAGTGCCCGCGGAGAATGGGGCACAGATACGCAGTATTTT	CASSARGEWGTDTQYF
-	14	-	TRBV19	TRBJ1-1	TGTGCCAGTAGTATTAAGGGCAGGAACACTGAAGCTTTCTTT	CASSIKGRNTEAFF
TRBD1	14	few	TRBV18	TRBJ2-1	TGTGCCAGCAATCCGGGACAGGGGGACAATGAGCAGTTCTTC	CASNPGQGDNEQFF
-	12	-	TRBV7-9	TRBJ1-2	TGTGCCAGCAGCCCCGGGGCGAACGGCTACACCTTC	CASSPGANGYTF
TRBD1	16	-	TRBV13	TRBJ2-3	TGTGCCAGCAGCCGCACGCCGGGACAGAGCACAGATACGCAGTATTTT	CASSRTPGQSTDTQYF
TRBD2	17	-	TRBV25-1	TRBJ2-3	TGTGCCAGCAGGGTTCCGGGACTAGCGGGAGTGACAGATACGCAGTATTTT	CASRVPGLAGVTDTQYF
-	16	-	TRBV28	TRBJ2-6	TGTGCCAGCAGTTCCGTACAGAGCTCTGGGGCCAACGTCCTGACTTTC	CASSSVQSSGANVLTF
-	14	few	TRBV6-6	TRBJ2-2	TGTGCCAGCACCGAGGTGCTCTCGCTGGGGGAGCTGTTTTTT	CASTEVLSLGELFF
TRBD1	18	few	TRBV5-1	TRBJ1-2	TGCGCCAGCAGCTTGGACGGGACAGGGACCTACCTGGAAGAAGGCTACACCTTC	CASSLDGTGTYLEEGYTF
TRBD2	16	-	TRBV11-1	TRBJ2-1	TGTGCCAGCAGCCCCCTTCTAGCGGGGGGCCTAAATGAGCAGTTCTTC	CASSPLLAGGLNEQFF
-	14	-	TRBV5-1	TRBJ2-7	TGCGCCAGCAGCTTGGGAGGAAGGGCGTCCGAGCAGTACTTC	CASSLGGRASEQYF
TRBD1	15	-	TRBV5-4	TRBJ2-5	TGTGCCAGCAGCAAAGAACGGACAGGTTGGGAGACCCAGTACTTC	CASSKERTGWETQYF
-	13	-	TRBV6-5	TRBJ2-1	TGTGCCAGCTCCCCAGGGCGGCTCAATGAGCAGTTCTTC	CASSPGRLNEQFF
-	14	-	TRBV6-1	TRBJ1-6	TGTGCCAGCAGTGCAGGACAGTATAATTCACCCCTCCACTTT	CASSAGQYNSPLHF
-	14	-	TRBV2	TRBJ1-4	TGTGCCAGCAGCTTCCAGCCAACTAATGAAAAACTGTTTTTT	CASSFQPTNEKLFF
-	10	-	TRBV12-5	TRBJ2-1	TGTGCTAGTGGGTATGATGAGCAGTTCTTC	CASGYDEQFF
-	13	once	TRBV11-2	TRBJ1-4	TGTGCCAGCAGCTTTGCGGGTAATGAAAAACTGTTTTTT	CASSFAGNEKLFF
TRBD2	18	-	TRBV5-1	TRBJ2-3	TGCGCCAGCAGCTTGGGGCTAGCGGGAGGGCGCGGCACAGATACGCAGTATTTT	CASSLGLAGGRGTDTQYF
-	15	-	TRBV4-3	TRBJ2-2	TGCGCCAGCAGCTCCGGGACGACGAACACCGGGGAGCTGTTTTTT	CASSSGTTNTGELFF
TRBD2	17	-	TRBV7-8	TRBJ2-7	TGTGCCAGCAGCTTAGGTTTGGGCGGGGGGACGACCTACGAGCAGTACTTC	CASSLGLGGGTTYEQYF
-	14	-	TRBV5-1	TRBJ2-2	TGCGCCAGCAGCTGGGGGACCGCCACCGGGGAGCTGTTTTTT	CASSWGTATGELFF
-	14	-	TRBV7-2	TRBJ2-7	TGTGCCAGCAGCTTAGCGGGGGGCTCCTACGAGCAGTACTTC	CASSLAGGSYEQYF
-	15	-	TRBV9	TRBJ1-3	TGTGCCAGCAGCGTAGATCCCGAATCTGGAAACACCATATATTTT	CASSVDPESGNTIYF
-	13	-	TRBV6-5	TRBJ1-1	TGTGCCAGCAGTTACGCTGGGAACACTGAAGCTTTCTTT	CASSYAGNTEAFF
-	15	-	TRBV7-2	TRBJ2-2	TGTGCCAGCAGGTTCGGGACACCGAACACCGGGGAGCTGTTTTTT	CASRFGTPNTGELFF
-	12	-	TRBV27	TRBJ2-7	TGTGCCAGCACCGTTATCCCATACGAGCAGTACTTC	CASTVIPYEQYF